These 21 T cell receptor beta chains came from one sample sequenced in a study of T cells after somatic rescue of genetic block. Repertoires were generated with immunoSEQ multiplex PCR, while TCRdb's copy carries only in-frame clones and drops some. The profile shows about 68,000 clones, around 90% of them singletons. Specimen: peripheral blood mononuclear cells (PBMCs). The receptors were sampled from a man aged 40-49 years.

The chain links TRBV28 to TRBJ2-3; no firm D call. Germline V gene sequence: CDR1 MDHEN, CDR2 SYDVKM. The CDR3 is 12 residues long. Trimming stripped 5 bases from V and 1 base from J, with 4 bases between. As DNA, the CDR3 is TGTGCCAGCAGTATCCGCACAGATACGCAGTATTTT. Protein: CASSIRTDTQYF.

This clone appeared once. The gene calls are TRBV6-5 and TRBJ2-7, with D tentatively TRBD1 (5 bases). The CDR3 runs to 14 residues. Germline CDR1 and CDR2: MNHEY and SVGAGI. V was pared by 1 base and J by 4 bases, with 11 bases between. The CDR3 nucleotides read TGTGCCAGCAGTTACTACGCAGGGAAGTACGAGCAGTACTTC. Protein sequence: CASSYYAGKYEQYF.

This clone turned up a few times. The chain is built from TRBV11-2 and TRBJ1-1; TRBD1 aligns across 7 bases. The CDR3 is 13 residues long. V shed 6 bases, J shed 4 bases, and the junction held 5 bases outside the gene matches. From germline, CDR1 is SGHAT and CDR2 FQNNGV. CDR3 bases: TGTGCCAGCAGTTCTACAGGGGCCACTGAAGCTTTCTTT. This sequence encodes CASSSTGATEAFF.

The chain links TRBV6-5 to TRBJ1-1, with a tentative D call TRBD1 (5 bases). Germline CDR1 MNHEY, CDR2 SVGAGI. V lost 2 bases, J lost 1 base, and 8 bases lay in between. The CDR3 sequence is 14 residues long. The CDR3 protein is CASSYGGSNTEAFF. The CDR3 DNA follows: TGTGCCAGCAGTTACGGGGGGTCGAACACTGAAGCTTTCTTT.

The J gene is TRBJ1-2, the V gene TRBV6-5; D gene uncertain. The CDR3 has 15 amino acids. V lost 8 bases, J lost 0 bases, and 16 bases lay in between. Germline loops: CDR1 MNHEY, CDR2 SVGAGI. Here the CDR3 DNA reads TGTGCCAGCCGACGCACAGACGCGACTAACTATGGCTACACCTTC. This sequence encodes CASRRTDATNYGYTF.

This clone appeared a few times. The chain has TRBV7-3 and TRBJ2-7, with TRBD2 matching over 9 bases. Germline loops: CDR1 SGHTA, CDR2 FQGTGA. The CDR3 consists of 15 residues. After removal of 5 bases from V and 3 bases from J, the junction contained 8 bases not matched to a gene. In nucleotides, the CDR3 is TGTGCCAGCAGCCTCGCCAGCGGGGGGCTCTACGAGCAGTACTTC. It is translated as CASSLASGGLYEQYF.

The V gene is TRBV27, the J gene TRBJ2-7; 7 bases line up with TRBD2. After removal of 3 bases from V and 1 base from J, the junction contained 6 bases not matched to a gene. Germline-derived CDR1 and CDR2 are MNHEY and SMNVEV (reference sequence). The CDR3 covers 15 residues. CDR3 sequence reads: CASSFGGGRSYEQYF. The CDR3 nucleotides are TGTGCCAGCAGTTTCGGTGGCGGGAGATCCTACGAGCAGTACTTC.

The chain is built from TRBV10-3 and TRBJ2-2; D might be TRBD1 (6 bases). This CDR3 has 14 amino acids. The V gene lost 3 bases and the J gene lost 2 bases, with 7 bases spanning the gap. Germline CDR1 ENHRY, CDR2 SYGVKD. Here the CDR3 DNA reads TGTGCCATCAGTGACAGGGGAAACACCGGGGAGCTGTTTTTT. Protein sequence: CAISDRGNTGELFF.

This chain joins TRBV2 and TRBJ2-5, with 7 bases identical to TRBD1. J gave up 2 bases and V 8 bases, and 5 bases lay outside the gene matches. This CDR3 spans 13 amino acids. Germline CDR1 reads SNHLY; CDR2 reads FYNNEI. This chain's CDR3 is CASDGDRQETQYF. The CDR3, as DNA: TGTGCCAGCGACGGGGACAGACAAGAGACCCAGTACTTC.

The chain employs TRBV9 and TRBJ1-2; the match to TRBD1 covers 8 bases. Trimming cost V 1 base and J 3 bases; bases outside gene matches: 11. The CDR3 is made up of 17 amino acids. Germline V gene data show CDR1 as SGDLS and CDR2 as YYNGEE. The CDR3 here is CASSVSKRTGNHYGYTF. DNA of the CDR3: TGTGCCAGCAGCGTATCTAAGAGGACAGGGAATCACTATGGCTACACCTTC.

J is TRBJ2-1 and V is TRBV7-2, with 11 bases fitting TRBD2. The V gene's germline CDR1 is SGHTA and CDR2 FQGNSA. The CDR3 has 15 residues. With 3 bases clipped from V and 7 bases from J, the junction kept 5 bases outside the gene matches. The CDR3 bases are TGTGCCAGCAGCTTTAGCGGGAGGGTTGAGAATGAGCAGTTCTTC. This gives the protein CASSFSGRVENEQFF.

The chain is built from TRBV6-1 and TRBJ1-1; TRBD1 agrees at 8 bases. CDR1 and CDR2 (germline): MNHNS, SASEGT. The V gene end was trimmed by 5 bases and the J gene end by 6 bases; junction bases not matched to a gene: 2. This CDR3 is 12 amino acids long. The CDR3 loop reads CASSTQGAEAFF. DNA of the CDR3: TGTGCCAGCAGTACACAGGGGGCTGAAGCTTTCTTT.

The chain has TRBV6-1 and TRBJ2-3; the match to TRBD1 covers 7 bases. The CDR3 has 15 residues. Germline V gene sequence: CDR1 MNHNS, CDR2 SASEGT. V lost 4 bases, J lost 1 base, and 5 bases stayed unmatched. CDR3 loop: CASSGHRGGTDTQYF. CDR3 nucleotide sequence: TGTGCCAGCAGTGGGCACAGGGGAGGCACAGATACGCAGTATTTT.

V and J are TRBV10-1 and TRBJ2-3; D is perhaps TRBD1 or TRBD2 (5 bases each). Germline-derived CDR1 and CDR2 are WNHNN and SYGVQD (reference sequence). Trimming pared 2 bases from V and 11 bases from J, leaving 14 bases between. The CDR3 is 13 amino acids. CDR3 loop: CASSEIRGGLQYF. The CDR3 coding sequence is TGCGCCAGCAGTGAGATTCGGGGCGGGCTGCAGTATTTT.

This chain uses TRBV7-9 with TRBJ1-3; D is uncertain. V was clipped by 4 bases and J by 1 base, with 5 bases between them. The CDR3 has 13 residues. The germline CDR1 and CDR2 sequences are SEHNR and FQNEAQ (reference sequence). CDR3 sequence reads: CASSSQSGNTIYF. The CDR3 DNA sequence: TGTGCCAGCAGCTCCCAGTCTGGAAACACCATATATTTT.

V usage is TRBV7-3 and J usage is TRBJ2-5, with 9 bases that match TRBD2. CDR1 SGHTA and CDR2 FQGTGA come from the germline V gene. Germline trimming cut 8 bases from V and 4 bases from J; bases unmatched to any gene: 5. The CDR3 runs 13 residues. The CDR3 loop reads CASALAGSETQYF. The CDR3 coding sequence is TGTGCCAGCGCCCTAGCGGGGTCAGAGACCCAGTACTTC. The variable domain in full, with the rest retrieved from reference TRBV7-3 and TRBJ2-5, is GAGVSQTPSNKVTEKGKYVELRCDPISGHTALYWYRQSLGQGPEFLIYFQGTGAADDSGLPNDRFFAVRPEGSVSTLKIQRTERGDSAVYLCASALAGSETQYFGPGTRLLVL.

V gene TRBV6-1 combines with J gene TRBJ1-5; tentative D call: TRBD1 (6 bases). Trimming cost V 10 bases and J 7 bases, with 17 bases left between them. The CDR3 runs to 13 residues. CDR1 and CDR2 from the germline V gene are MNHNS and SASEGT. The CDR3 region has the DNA TGTGCCACCCTCTCCCGGGGGCGACAGCCCCAGCATTTT. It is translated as CATLSRGRQPQHF.

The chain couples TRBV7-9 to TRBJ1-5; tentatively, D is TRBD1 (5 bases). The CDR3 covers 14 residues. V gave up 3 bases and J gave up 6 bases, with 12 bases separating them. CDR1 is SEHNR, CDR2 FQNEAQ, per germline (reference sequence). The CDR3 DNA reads TGTGCCAGCAGCTTCGTGGGGGAGGCTCAGCCCCAGCATTTT. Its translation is CASSFVGEAQPQHF.

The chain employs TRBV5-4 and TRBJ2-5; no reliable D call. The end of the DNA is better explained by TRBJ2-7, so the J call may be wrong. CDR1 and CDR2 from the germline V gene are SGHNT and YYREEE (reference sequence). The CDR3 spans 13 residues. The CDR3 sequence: CASSVTEGYEQYF. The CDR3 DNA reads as TGTGCCAGCAGCGTGACTGAAGGGTACGAGCAGTACTTC.

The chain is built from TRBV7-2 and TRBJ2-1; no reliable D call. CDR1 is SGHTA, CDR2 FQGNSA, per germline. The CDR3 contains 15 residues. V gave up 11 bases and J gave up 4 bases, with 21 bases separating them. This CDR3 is CASAQNLGVYNEQFF. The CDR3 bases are TGTGCCTCGGCCCAGAATCTAGGAGTATACAATGAGCAGTTCTTC. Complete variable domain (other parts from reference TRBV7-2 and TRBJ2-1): GAGVSQSPSNKVTEKGKDVELRCDPISGHTALYWYRQSLGQGLEFLIYFQGNSAPDKSGLPSDRFSAERTGGSVSTLTIQRTQQEDSAVYLCASAQNLGVYNEQFFGPGTRLTVL.

Written as DNA, the CDR3 is TGTGCCAGCACGTTCGGCGGGGGGAACACCGGGGAGCTGTTTTTT. It is translated as CASTFGGGNTGELFF. This chain joins TRBV4-2 and TRBJ2-2; 7 bases are shared with TRBD2. V shed 7 bases, J shed 1 base, and the junction held 6 bases outside the gene matches. CDR1 LGHNA and CDR2 YNFKEQ come from the germline V gene. The CDR3 loop spans 15 amino acids.